This TCR beta chain is drawn from a study of T-cell memory formation after mild COVID-19. The overall study: Each donor largely had its own TCR clusters.

On this clonotype itself: The antigen is not known.

Study-wide results and limits: For contracting clones, CD4+ ones sat mainly in CM and EM, CD8+ in EMRA.

V was pared by 5 bases and J by 2 bases, with 19 bases between. The CDR3 sequence is 17 residues long. TCRdb re-derived calls from the 5' RACE reads in MiXCR, one entry per CDR3 protein. The sample includes about 390,000 distinct CDR3 sequences, more than 20% seen only once; the top ten take approximately 12%. The specimen was PBMCs or a T cell subset sorted from them (not recorded which). This rearrangement joins TRBV12-3 or TRBV12-4 to TRBJ2-1, with D perhaps matching TRBD2 (6 bases). The TCR originated in an adult woman who had mild COVID-19 (a few samples of this study predate the infection). Cell type and time point are not known. CDR3 sequence (DNA): TGTGCCAGCAGTGGGGATCGGCGGGACGGACCCTACAATGAGCAGTTCTTC. It translates to CASSGDRRDGPYNEQFF.